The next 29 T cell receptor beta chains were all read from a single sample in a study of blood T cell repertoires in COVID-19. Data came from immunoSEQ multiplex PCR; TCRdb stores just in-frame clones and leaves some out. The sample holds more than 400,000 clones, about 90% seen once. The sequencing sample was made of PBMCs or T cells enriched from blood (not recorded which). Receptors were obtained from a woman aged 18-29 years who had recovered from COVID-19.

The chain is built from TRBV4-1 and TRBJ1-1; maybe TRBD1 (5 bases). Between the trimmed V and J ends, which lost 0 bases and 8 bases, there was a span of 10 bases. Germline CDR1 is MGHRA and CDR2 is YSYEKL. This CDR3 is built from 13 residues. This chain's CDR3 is CASSQDEGREAFF. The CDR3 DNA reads TGCGCCAGCAGCCAAGATGAGGGGAGGGAAGCTTTCTTT.

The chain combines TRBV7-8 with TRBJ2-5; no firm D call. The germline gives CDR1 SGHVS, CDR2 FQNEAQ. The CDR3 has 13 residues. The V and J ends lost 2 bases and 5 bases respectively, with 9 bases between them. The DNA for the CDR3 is TGTGCCAGCAGCTTACTATTAGTGGAGACCCAGTACTTC. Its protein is CASSLLLVETQYF.

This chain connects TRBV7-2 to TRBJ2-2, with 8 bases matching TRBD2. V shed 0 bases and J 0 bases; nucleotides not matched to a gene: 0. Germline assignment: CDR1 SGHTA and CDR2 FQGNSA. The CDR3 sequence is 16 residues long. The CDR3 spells CASSLAGGANTGELFF. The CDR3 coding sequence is TGTGCCAGCAGCTTAGCCGGGGGGGCGAACACCGGGGAGCTGTTTTTT.

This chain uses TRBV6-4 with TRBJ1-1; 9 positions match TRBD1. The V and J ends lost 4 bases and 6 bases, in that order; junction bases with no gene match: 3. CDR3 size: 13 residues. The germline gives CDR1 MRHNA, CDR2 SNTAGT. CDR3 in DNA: TGTGCCAGCAGTGCCGGGACAGGGTCTGAAGCTTTCTTT. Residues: CASSAGTGSEAFF.

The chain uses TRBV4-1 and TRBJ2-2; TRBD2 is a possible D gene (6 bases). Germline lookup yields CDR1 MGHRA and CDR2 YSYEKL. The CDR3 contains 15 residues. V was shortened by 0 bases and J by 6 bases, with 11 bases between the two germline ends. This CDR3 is CASSQEGLDAGELFF. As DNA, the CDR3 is TGCGCCAGCAGCCAAGAGGGACTGGATGCCGGGGAGCTGTTTTTT.

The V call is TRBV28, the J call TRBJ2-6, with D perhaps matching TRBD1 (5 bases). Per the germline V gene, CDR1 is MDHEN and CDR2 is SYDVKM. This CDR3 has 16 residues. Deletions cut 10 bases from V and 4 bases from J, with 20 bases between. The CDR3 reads CATPTREGAGANVLTF. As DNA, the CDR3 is TGTGCCACCCCCACCAGGGAAGGGGCAGGGGCCAACGTCCTGACTTTC.

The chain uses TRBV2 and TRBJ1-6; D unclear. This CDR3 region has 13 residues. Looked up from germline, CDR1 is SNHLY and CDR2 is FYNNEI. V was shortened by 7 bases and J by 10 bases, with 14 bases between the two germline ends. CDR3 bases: TGTGCCAGCACCAGACTTACACGGTCACCCCTCCACTTT. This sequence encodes CASTRLTRSPLHF.

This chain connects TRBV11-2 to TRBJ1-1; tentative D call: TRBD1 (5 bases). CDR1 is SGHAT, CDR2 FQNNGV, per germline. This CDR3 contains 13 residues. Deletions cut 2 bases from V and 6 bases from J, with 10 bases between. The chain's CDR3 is CASSLTQGAEAFF. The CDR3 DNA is TGTGCCAGCAGCTTAACCCAGGGTGCTGAAGCTTTCTTT.

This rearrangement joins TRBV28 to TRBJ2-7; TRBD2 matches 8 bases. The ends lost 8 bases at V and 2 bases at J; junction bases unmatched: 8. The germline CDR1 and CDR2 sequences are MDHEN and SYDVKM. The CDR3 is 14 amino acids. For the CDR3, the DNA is TGTGCCAGCTCACGGGGGGGTCAAGCCTACGAGCAGTACTTC. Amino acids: CASSRGGQAYEQYF.

In DNA, the CDR3 is TGTGCCAGCAGTACCAATAGCGGGGGGGCGTACGAGCAGTACTTC. Translated: CASSTNSGGAYEQYF. The chain couples TRBV27 to TRBJ2-7; the match to TRBD2 covers 11 bases. Germline trimming cut 5 bases from V and 4 bases from J; bases unmatched to any gene: 7. The CDR3 runs to 15 residues. Per the germline V gene, CDR1 is MNHEY and CDR2 is SMNVEV (reference sequence).

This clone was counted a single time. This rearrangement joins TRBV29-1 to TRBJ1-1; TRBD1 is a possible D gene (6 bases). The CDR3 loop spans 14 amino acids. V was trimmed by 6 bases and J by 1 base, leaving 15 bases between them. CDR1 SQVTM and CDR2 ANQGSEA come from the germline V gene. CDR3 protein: CSVVNRVGNTEAFF. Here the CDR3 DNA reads TGCAGCGTGGTTAACAGGGTGGGGAACACTGAAGCTTTCTTT.

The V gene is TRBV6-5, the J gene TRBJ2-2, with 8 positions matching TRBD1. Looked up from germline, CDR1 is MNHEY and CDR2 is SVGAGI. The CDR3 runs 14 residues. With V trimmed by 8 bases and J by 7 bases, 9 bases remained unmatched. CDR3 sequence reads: CASLGRGLVGELFF. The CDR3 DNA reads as TGTGCCAGCCTAGGCAGGGGGCTGGTCGGGGAGCTGTTTTTT.

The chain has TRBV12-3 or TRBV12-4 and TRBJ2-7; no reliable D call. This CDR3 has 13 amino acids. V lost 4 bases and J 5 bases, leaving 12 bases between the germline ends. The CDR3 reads CASSSLLGDEQYF. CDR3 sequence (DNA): TGTGCCAGCAGTTCCCTCTTGGGCGACGAGCAGTACTTC.

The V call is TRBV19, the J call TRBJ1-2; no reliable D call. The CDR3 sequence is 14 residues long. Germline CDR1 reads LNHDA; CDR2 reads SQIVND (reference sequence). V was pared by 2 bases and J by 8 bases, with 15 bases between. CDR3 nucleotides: TGTGCCAGTAGTATACGGAGGGAACCGGTCGGCTACACCTTC. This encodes CASSIRREPVGYTF.

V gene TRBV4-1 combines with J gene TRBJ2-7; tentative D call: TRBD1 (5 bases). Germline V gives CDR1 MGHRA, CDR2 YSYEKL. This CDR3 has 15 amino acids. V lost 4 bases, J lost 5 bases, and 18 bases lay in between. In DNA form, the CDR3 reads TGCGCCAGCAGCCCACTTGAGGACAATAAGAACGAGCAGTACTTC. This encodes CASSPLEDNKNEQYF.

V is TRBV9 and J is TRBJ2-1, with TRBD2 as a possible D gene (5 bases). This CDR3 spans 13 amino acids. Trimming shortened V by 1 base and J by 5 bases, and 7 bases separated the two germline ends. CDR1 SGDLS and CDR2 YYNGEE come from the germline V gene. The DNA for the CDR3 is TGTGCCAGCAGCGTAACCGGGGACAATGAGCAGTTCTTC. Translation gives CASSVTGDNEQFF.

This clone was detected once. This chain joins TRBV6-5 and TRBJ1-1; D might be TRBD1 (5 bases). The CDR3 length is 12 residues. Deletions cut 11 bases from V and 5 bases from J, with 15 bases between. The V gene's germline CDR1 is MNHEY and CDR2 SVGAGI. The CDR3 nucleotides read TGTGCCTGTGGACACCCGAGGACTGAAGCTTTCTTT. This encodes CACGHPRTEAFF.

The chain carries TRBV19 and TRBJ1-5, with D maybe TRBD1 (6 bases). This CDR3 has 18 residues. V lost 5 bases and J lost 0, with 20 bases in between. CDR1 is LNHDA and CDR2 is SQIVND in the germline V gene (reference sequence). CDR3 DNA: TGTGCCAGTAGTCCCCTTCCCCGACAGGTACATAGCAATCAGCCCCAGCATTTT. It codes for CASSPLPRQVHSNQPQHF. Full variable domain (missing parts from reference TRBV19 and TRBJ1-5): DGGITQSPKYLFRKEGQNVTLSCEQNLNHDAMYWYRQDPGQGLRLIYYSQIVNDFQKGDIAEGYSVSREKKESFPLTVTSAQKNPTAFYLCASSPLPRQVHSNQPQHFGDGTRLSIL.

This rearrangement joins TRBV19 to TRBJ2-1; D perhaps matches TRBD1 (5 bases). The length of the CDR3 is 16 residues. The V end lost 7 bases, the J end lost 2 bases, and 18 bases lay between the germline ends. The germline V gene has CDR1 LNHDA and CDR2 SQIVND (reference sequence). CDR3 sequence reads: CASIAEGASTYNEQFF. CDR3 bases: TGTGCCAGTATCGCAGAAGGGGCTTCAACCTACAATGAGCAGTTCTTC.

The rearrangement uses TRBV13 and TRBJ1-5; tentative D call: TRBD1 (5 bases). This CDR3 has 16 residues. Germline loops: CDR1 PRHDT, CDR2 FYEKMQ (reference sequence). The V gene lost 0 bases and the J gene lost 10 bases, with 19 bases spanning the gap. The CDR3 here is CASSLGGGNPLSPQHF. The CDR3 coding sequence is TGTGCCAGCAGCTTAGGCGGGGGGAACCCACTCAGCCCCCAGCATTTT.

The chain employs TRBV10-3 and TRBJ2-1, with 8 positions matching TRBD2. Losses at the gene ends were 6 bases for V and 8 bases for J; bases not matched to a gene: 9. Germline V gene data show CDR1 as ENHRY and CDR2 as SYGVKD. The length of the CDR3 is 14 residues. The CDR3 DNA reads TGTGCCATCAGCTCCGGGGGGGCCGGGGATGAGCAGTTCTTC. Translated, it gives CAISSGGAGDEQFF.

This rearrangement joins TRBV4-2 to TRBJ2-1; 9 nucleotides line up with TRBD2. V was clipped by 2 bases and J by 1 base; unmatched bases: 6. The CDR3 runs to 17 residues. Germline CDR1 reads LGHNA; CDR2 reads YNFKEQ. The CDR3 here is CASSQRGGGVSYNEQFF. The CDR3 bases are TGTGCCAGCAGCCAAAGGGGCGGGGGGGTTTCCTACAATGAGCAGTTCTTC.

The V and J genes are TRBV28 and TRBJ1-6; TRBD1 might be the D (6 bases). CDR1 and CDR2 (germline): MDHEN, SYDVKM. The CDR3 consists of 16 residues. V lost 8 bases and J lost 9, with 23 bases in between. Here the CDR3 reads CASPPPGAGVVSPLHF. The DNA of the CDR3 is TGTGCCAGCCCTCCCCCCGGCGCAGGGGTGGTTTCACCCCTCCACTTT.

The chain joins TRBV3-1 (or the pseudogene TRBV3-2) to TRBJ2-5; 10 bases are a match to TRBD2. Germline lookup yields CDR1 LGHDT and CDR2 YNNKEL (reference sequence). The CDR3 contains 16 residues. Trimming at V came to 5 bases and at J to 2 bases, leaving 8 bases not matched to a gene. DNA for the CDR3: TGTGCCAGCAGCGAAGGGACTAGCGTAGGGCAAGAGACCCAGTACTTC. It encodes CASSEGTSVGQETQYF.

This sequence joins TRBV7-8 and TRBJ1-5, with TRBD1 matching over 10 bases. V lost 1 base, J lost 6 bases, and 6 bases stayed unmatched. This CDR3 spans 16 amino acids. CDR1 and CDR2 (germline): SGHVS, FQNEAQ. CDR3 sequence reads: CASSLEGTGESQPQHF. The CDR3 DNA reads TGTGCCAGCAGCTTAGAGGGGACAGGGGAAAGTCAGCCCCAGCATTTT.

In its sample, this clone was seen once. The CDR3 DNA sequence: TGCGCCAGCAGCAAACTACTAGCGGGGGCAAACACAGATACGCAGTATTTT. This codes for CASSKLLAGANTDTQYF. The chain carries TRBV5-1 and TRBJ2-3; 11 bases fit TRBD2. V dropped 4 bases and J dropped 2; count of bases not matched to a gene: 9. The CDR3 spans 17 residues. Germline loops: CDR1 SGHRS, CDR2 YFSETQ.

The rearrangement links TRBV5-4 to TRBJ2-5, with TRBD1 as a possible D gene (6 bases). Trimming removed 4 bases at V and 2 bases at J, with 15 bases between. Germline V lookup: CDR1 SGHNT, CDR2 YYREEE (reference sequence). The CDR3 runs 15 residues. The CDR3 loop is CASSSLGGRQETQYF. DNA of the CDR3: TGTGCCAGCAGCAGCCTAGGGGGACGGCAAGAGACCCAGTACTTC.

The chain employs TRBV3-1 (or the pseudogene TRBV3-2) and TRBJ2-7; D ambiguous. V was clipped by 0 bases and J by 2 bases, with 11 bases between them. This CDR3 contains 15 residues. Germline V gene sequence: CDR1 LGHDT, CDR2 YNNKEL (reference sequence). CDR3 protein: CASSQDGTRTYEQYF. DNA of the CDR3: TGTGCCAGCAGCCAAGATGGAACGCGGACCTACGAGCAGTACTTC.

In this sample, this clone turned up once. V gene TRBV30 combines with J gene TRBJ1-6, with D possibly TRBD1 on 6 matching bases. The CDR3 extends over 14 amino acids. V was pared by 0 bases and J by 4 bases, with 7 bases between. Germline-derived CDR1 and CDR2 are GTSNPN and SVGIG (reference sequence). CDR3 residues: CAWSVGQYNSPLHF. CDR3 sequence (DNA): TGTGCCTGGAGTGTAGGACAGTATAATTCACCCCTCCACTTT.